The 5 T cell receptor beta chains below come from one sample, sequenced in a study of beta chain features in type 1 diabetes. Expressed TCRB transcripts were sequenced because the isolated RNA had all been reverse transcribed beforehand. Data came from immunoSEQ multiplex PCR; TCRdb stores just in-frame clones and leaves some out. The repertoire holds about 140,000 clones, 6.5% to 8.5% seen once, with about 1.3% in the top ten. Sequencing was carried out using central memory CD4+ T cells from blood. Receptor source: a woman between 25 and 40 years old in good health.

This clone showed up just a few times. The chain combines TRBV5-4 with TRBJ2-1, with TRBD2 matching 7 bases. Germline V gives CDR1 SGHNT, CDR2 YYREEE (reference sequence). Trimming cost V 6 bases and J 7 bases; bases outside gene matches: 10. This CDR3 has 14 amino acids. The CDR3 nucleotides are TGTGCCAGCACGGGAGGTGGCCGGGGGAATGAGCAGTTCTTC. It codes for CASTGGGRGNEQFF.

In its sample, this clone was seen a few times. Different DNA sequences within this sample yield the same CDR3. V gene TRBV5-4 combines with J gene TRBJ2-3; 12 nucleotides align to TRBD2. Looked up from germline, CDR1 is SGHNT and CDR2 is YYREEE (reference sequence). The J segment lost 2 bases and the V segment lost 2 bases, leaving 6 bases of the junction unmatched. This CDR3 is 17 amino acids long. Written as DNA, the CDR3 is TGTGCCAGCAGCTTTCTACTAGCGGGAGGTCCCACAGATACGCAGTATTTT. Translated: CASSFLLAGGPTDTQYF.

The sample holds many counts of this clone. The chain carries TRBV30 and TRBJ2-7; 8 nucleotides agree with TRBD1. J lost 7 bases, V lost 0 bases, and 8 bases had no gene match. The CDR3 totals 14 residues. Germline CDR1 is GTSNPN and CDR2 is SVGIG (reference sequence). The CDR3 DNA reads as TGTGCCTGGAGTGTAAGCAGGGGGCGCGGTGAGCAGTACTTC. It is translated as CAWSVSRGRGEQYF. Full variable domain (remainder filled in from reference TRBV30 and TRBJ2-7): SQTIHQWPATLVQPVGSPLSLECTVEGTSNPNLYWYRQAAGRGLQLLFYSVGIGQISSEVPQNLSASRPQDRQFILSSKKLLLSDSGFYLCAWSVSRGRGEQYFGPGTRLTVT.

A few counts support this clone. The chain is built from TRBV6-5 and TRBJ1-2; possibly TRBD1 for D (5 bases). The CDR3 has 12 residues. Trimming took 6 bases from V and 7 from J, leaving 12 bases between them. The germline V gene has CDR1 MNHEY and CDR2 SVGAGI. CDR3 region: CASRDTVGGYTF. The CDR3 DNA reads TGTGCCAGCAGGGACACCGTGGGTGGCTACACCTTC.

V and J are TRBV4-1 and TRBJ1-5, with 9 bases matching TRBD1. V trimming: 2 bases; J trimming: 9 bases; junction bases outside the gene matches: 8. Germline V CDR1 and CDR2: MGHRA, YSYEKL. The CDR3 has 15 amino acids. The CDR3 region has the DNA TGCGCCAGCAGCCAAAGCTCGACAGGGGGACGGCCCCAGCATTTT. This encodes CASSQSSTGGRPQHF.